Listed here are 25 T cell receptor beta chains from one sample, sequenced in a study of graft-versus-host responses after intestinal transplantation (dated by TCRdb to the early 2020s). Library prep was done by the immunoSEQ multiplex PCR assay. Entries here come from immuneACCESS through TCRdb and include only in-frame sequences with V and J called. Some clones fail to appear in such tables; in the studies checked, an unresolved V gene covers under half of the shortfall, and the cause of the remainder is unknown. Present in this sample are about 86,000 clones, around nine tenths of which were seen just once. Approximately 0.54% of the sample comes from the top ten. The antigens these receptors bind are not known. Taken with the paper, the label for time point translates to: cells obtained before transplantation from donor or recipient. Sequences were derived from unstimulated CD8+ T cells sorted from spleen or lymph node cells, sampled before intestinal transplant. All receptors derive from a human donor who received an intestinal transplant.

This clone was recorded once. The chain carries TRBV29-1 and TRBJ2-3, with 15 bases that match TRBD2. V lost 8 bases and J lost 2; bases outside the gene matches: 14. The CDR3 extends over 18 amino acids. Germline V gene lookup returns CDR1 SQVTM and CDR2 ANQGSEA. The CDR3 protein is CSLGTSGRRGGDTDTQYF. CDR3 DNA sequence: TGCAGCCTAGGGACTAGCGGGAGGAGGGGGGGTGACACAGATACGCAGTATTTT.

This chain connects TRBV19 to TRBJ2-1; 7 nucleotides align to TRBD1. Per germline, CDR1 LNHDA and CDR2 SQIVND (reference sequence). CDR3 length equals 16 residues. V was pared by 5 bases and J by 5 bases, with 12 bases of the junction left unmatched. CDR3 loop: CASSLRGGWVDNEQFF. The CDR3 DNA follows: TGTGCCAGTAGTCTCCGAGGGGGCTGGGTGGACAATGAGCAGTTCTTC.

The chain carries TRBV30 and TRBJ1-1, with a possible D match to TRBD1 (5 bases). CDR3 length equals 13 residues. The V and J ends lost 6 bases and 7 bases respectively, with 18 bases between them. Germline V gene lookup returns CDR1 GTSNPN and CDR2 SVGIG (reference sequence). CDR3 protein: CACSFGGGNEAFF. The CDR3 nucleotides are TGTGCCTGCTCATTTGGGGGAGGTAATGAAGCTTTCTTT.

The chain employs TRBV15 and TRBJ2-7; the match to TRBD2 covers 10 bases. The germline V gene has CDR1 LNHNV and CDR2 YYDKDF (reference sequence). The CDR3 spans 15 residues. The junction had 6 bases not matched to a gene; V was cut back by 3 bases and J by 4 bases. The CDR3: CATSSGTSALYEQYF. As DNA, the CDR3 is TGTGCCACCAGCAGCGGGACTAGCGCATTATACGAGCAGTACTTC. Complete variable domain (other parts from reference TRBV15 and TRBJ2-7): DAMVIQNPRYQVTQFGKPVTLSCSQTLNHNVMYWYQQKSSQAPKLLFHYYDKDFNNEADTPDNFQSRRPNTSFCFLDIRSPGLGDTAMYLCATSSGTSALYEQYFGPGTRLTVT.

The rearrangement joins TRBV7-6 to TRBJ2-3; TRBD1 matches 9 bases. V lost 1 base to trimming and J lost 3 bases; unmatched junction nucleotides: 8. There are 17 residues in the CDR3. Germline V gives CDR1 SGHVS, CDR2 FNYEAQ. CDR3 DNA sequence: TGTGCCAGCAGCTTAGTAGGGGGGACAGGGAAGACAGATACGCAGTATTTT. This gives the protein CASSLVGGTGKTDTQYF.

The CDR3 region is CASTLGLAGPNTGELFF. The DNA of the CDR3 is TGTGCCAGCACCCTAGGACTAGCGGGGCCTAACACCGGGGAGCTGTTTTTT. The chain recombines TRBV11-2 with TRBJ2-2; TRBD2 aligns across 12 bases. Germline CDR1 and CDR2: SGHAT and FQNNGV. There are 17 residues in the CDR3. The V segment lost 7 bases and the J segment 2 bases; nucleotides outside the gene matches: 8.

The V and J genes are TRBV5-5 and TRBJ2-7, with D perhaps matching TRBD2 (5 bases). Germline V gene lookup returns CDR1 SGHKS and CDR2 YYEKEE (reference sequence). V lost 3 bases to trimming and J lost 3 bases, with 13 bases between them. The CDR3 is 14 residues long. The CDR3 nucleotides read TGTGCCAGCAGCTCCCCCGAGGGTAGCTACGAGCAGTACTTC. Translation gives CASSSPEGSYEQYF.

V and J are TRBV7-6 and TRBJ2-7, with 7 positions matching TRBD1. CDR3 length: 14 residues. Losses at the gene ends were 4 bases for V and 4 bases for J; bases not matched to a gene: 7. Germline values: CDR1 SGHVS, CDR2 FNYEAQ. The CDR3 spells CASSSGTDLYEQYF. The CDR3 DNA is TGTGCCAGCAGCTCCGGGACAGACTTATACGAGCAGTACTTC.

This clone was recorded once. The genes are TRBV6-5 and TRBJ2-7; TRBD1 matches 8 bases. The CDR3 has 14 amino acids. Germline loops: CDR1 MNHEY, CDR2 SVGAGI. Trimming at V came to 8 bases and at J to 0 bases, leaving 6 bases not matched to a gene. For the CDR3, the DNA is TGTGCCAGCGAGAGGACAGGGAGCTCCTACGAGCAGTACTTC. Its protein product is CASERTGSSYEQYF.

V usage is TRBV11-2 and J usage is TRBJ2-1; 7 bases are shared with TRBD2. V trimming: 3 bases; J trimming: 8 bases; junction bases outside the gene matches: 4. CDR3 length: 13 amino acids. Germline CDR1 reads SGHAT; CDR2 reads FQNNGV. The CDR3 is CASSFGLGHEQFF. The CDR3 DNA reads TGTGCCAGCAGCTTTGGACTAGGGCATGAGCAGTTCTTC.

The sample holds one count of this clone. Other DNA sequences in this sample translate to the same CDR3. The chain carries TRBV6-1 and TRBJ2-7; D might be TRBD1 (6 bases). Per germline, CDR1 MNHNS and CDR2 SASEGT. This CDR3 contains 13 residues. Trimming took 4 bases from V and 2 from J, leaving 9 bases between them. Here the CDR3 reads CASSARTAYEQYF. Here the CDR3 DNA reads TGTGCCAGCAGTGCACGGACAGCCTACGAGCAGTACTTC.

The V gene is TRBV6-1, the J gene TRBJ2-7, with 7 bases identical to TRBD1. V lost 5 bases and J lost 3; bases outside the gene matches: 7. CDR1 and CDR2 (germline): MNHNS, SASEGT. There are 14 residues in the CDR3. The DNA of the CDR3 is TGTGCCAGCAGTTTACCGGGACAGATCTACGAGCAGTACTTC. Encoded protein: CASSLPGQIYEQYF.

A remark on this clone: The junction differs from germline at one of its ends, possibly a read error. This chain joins TRBV6-1 and TRBJ2-7, with D maybe TRBD2 (7 bases). This CDR3 spans 15 amino acids. Germline CDR1 MNHNS, CDR2 SASEGT. The CDR3 sequence is CASSEAYTWGGPFDF. The CDR3 region has the DNA TGTGCCAGCAGTGAAGCGTACACGTGGGGGGGCCCCTTCGACTTC.

This chain links TRBV7-6 with TRBJ2-7; 10 positions match TRBD1. The V gene's germline CDR1 is SGHVS and CDR2 FNYEAQ. With V trimmed by 4 bases and J by 3 bases, 6 bases remained unmatched. This CDR3 comprises 15 residues. CDR3 nucleotides: TGTGCCAGCAGCTCCGAGGGACAGGGGAACTACGAGCAGTACTTC. This gives the protein CASSSEGQGNYEQYF.

The chain has TRBV30 and TRBJ2-1; TRBD2 is a possible D gene (5 bases). Between the trimmed V and J ends, which lost 3 bases and 3 bases, there was a span of 15 bases. Germline CDR1 and CDR2: GTSNPN and SVGIG (reference sequence). CDR3 length: 15 amino acids. The CDR3 DNA reads TGTGCCTGGAGGCCACCTAGCCACTACTACAATGAGCAGTTCTTC. This sequence encodes CAWRPPSHYYNEQFF. Drawing the rest from reference TRBV30 and TRBJ2-1, the complete variable domain is SQTIHQWPATLVQPVGSPLSLECTVEGTSNPNLYWYRQAAGRGLQLLFYSVGIGQISSEVPQNLSASRPQDRQFILSSKKLLLSDSGFYLCAWRPPSHYYNEQFFGPGTRLTVL.

The chain couples TRBV4-3 to TRBJ1-2; perhaps TRBD1 as D (5 bases). Germline V gene data show CDR1 as LGHNA and CDR2 as YSLEER. V shed 1 base and J shed 4 bases, with 16 bases lying between them. There are 16 residues in the CDR3. CDR3 in amino acids: CASSQGVQGRGYGYTF. In DNA form, the CDR3 reads TGCGCCAGCAGCCAAGGGGTTCAGGGTAGAGGCTATGGCTACACCTTC.

This chain joins TRBV7-9 and TRBJ2-3; D remains unclear. V was cut by 7 bases and J by 3 bases, with 8 bases left in between. The CDR3 spans 12 residues. The germline V gene encodes CDR1 SEHNR and CDR2 FQNEAQ (reference sequence). The CDR3 region is CASTPRTDTQYF. The CDR3 DNA reads as TGTGCCAGCACCCCCAGGACAGATACGCAGTATTTT.

The chain is built from TRBV7-7 and TRBJ2-2, with D hard to call. Looked up from germline, CDR1 is SSHAT and CDR2 is FNYEAQ (reference sequence). CDR3 length: 13 amino acids. The V end was cut by 2 bases, the J end by 5 bases, with 6 bases between. The CDR3 DNA is TGTGCCAGCAGCTTACGGGTAACCGGGGAGCTGTTTTTT. Translated: CASSLRVTGELFF. The variable domain in full, with the rest retrieved from reference TRBV7-7 and TRBJ2-2, is GAGVSQSPRYKVTKRGQDVTLRCDPISSHATLYWYQQALGQGPEFLTYFNYEAQPDKSGLPSDRFSAERPEGSISTLTIQRTEQRDSAMYRCASSLRVTGELFFGEGSRLTVL.

This chain joins TRBV4-1 and TRBJ2-7, with 8 bases lining up with TRBD2. The CDR3 has 14 residues. The germline gives CDR1 MGHRA, CDR2 YSYEKL. With V trimmed by 2 bases and J by 4 bases, 4 bases remained unmatched. CDR3 sequence reads: CASSQKTSVYEQYF. The CDR3 DNA follows: TGCGCCAGCAGCCAAAAGACTAGCGTGTACGAGCAGTACTTC.

This rearrangement joins TRBV5-1 to TRBJ1-1; no clear D. The V gene lost 0 bases and the J gene lost 0 bases, with 12 bases spanning the gap. This CDR3 contains 16 residues. CDR1 and CDR2 (germline): SGHRS, YFSETQ. This chain's CDR3 is CASSLDSGSMNTEAFF. CDR3 DNA sequence: TGCGCCAGCAGCTTGGATTCAGGATCGATGAACACTGAAGCTTTCTTT.

The rearrangement joins TRBV19 to TRBJ2-1, with D hard to call. The CDR3 length is 15 residues. Looked up from germline, CDR1 is LNHDA and CDR2 is SQIVND (reference sequence). The V end lost 1 base, the J end lost 0 bases, and 7 bases lay between the germline ends. In DNA form, the CDR3 reads TGTGCCAGTAGTATAGGAGAAGCCTCCTACAATGAGCAGTTCTTC. This encodes CASSIGEASYNEQFF. The entire variable domain, with the rest obtained from reference TRBV19 and TRBJ2-1, is as follows: DGGITQSPKYLFRKEGQNVTLSCEQNLNHDAMYWYRQDPGQGLRLIYYSQIVNDFQKGDIAEGYSVSREKKESFPLTVTSAQKNPTAFYLCASSIGEASYNEQFFGPGTRLTVL.

The V call is TRBV14, the J call TRBJ2-3, with D unclear. CDR3 length: 13 residues. CDR1 is SGHDN, CDR2 FVKESK, per germline. Trimming left V 4 bases short and J 4 bases short, with 9 bases between. The CDR3 protein is CASSRIVADTQYF. The DNA for the CDR3 is TGTGCCAGCAGCCGCATAGTAGCAGATACGCAGTATTTT.

The chain recombines TRBV14 with TRBJ2-7, with a possible D match to TRBD2 (5 bases). The CDR3 totals 14 residues. V lost 0 bases and J 3 bases, leaving 9 bases between the germline ends. Germline V gives CDR1 SGHDN, CDR2 FVKESK. The CDR3 DNA follows: TGTGCCAGCAGCCAAGAGTCGGGAATCTACGAGCAGTACTTC. Translating gives CASSQESGIYEQYF.

V usage is TRBV28 and J usage is TRBJ2-7; D possibly corresponds to TRBD2 (5 bases). Germline values: CDR1 MDHEN, CDR2 SYDVKM. The V and J ends lost 6 bases and 0 bases respectively, with 12 bases between them. The CDR3 consists of 14 residues. CDR3 loop: CASRRTGSSYEQYF. The CDR3 DNA reads as TGTGCCAGCAGACGGACGGGGAGCTCCTACGAGCAGTACTTC.

The chain joins TRBV7-6 to TRBJ2-2; unclear D gene. This CDR3 comprises 13 residues. Trimming shortened V by 5 bases and J by 6 bases, and 10 bases separated the two germline ends. Germline V gene data show CDR1 as SGHVS and CDR2 as FNYEAQ. CDR3 sequence reads: CASSPGPAGELFF. The DNA of the CDR3 is TGTGCCAGCAGCCCAGGCCCAGCCGGGGAGCTGTTTTTT.